Presented here are 8 T cell receptor beta chains from one specimen sequenced in a study of cytomegalovirus exposure and HLA in healthy donors. Produced via immunoSEQ multiplex PCR; TCRdb's table is partial and in-frame only. The repertoire includes approximately 81,000 clones, 85% to 95% of them detected once, and 0.55% to 0.75% sits in the top ten. Sample: PBMCs. The receptor source for this set is a man aged 18 to 30 in good health and CMV-seronegative.

This clone is a singleton in its sample. The chain recombines TRBV27 with TRBJ2-5; D is undetermined. V was pared by 8 bases and J by 5 bases, with 18 bases between. The length of the CDR3 is 14 residues. Germline V gene data show CDR1 as MNHEY and CDR2 as SMNVEV (reference sequence). CDR3 sequence: CASRTVTAWETQYF. The CDR3 DNA reads TGTGCCAGCCGTACCGTAACTGCTTGGGAGACCCAGTACTTC.

The chain employs TRBV27 and TRBJ1-5; TRBD1 agrees at 9 bases. Germline CDR1 is MNHEY and CDR2 is SMNVEV (reference sequence). The CDR3 sequence is 18 residues long. Trimming took 2 bases from V and 7 from J; bases not matched to a gene: 15. For the CDR3, the DNA is TGTGCCAGCAGTTTAACCTCCTCCGGGACAGGGCATGGGCAGCCCCAGCATTTT. It yields the protein CASSLTSSGTGHGQPQHF.

The rearrangement joins TRBV14 to TRBJ2-3; D is possibly TRBD2 (5 bases). V gave up 0 bases and J gave up 0 bases, with 10 bases separating them. The CDR3 runs 16 residues. Germline CDR1 is SGHDN and CDR2 is FVKESK. The CDR3 sequence: CASSQDIGVSTDTQYF. The CDR3 DNA is TGTGCCAGCAGCCAAGATATCGGGGTGAGCACAGATACGCAGTATTTT.

The chain is built from TRBV7-9 and TRBJ2-7; TRBD1 matches 7 bases. Germline CDR1 SEHNR, CDR2 FQNEAQ (reference sequence). The CDR3 is 17 amino acids. Trimming cost V 4 bases and J 3 bases; bases outside gene matches: 15. CDR3 in amino acids: CASSSDLTGVPYYEQYF. The CDR3, as DNA: TGTGCCAGCAGCTCAGACCTCACAGGGGTCCCCTACTACGAGCAGTACTTC.

The chain employs TRBV11-3 and TRBJ2-5, with 7 nucleotides matching TRBD1. Germline CDR1 reads SGHNT; CDR2 reads YENEEA. The CDR3 consists of 16 residues. V dropped 4 bases and J dropped 5; count of bases not matched to a gene: 13. In DNA form, the CDR3 reads TGTGCCAGCAGCTCCCCGCGACAGGGCGAGCGGGAGACCCAGTACTTC. Translation: CASSSPRQGERETQYF.

The chain has TRBV29-1 and TRBJ2-4; TRBD1 might be the D (6 bases). Trimming cost V 0 bases and J 1 base, with 13 bases left between them. The CDR3 runs to 16 residues. CDR1 and CDR2 from the germline V gene are SQVTM and ANQGSEA. In DNA, the CDR3 is TGCAGCGTTGAAGAGGGGGTAGACAGGGCCAAAAACATTCAGTACTTC. This sequence encodes CSVEEGVDRAKNIQYF.

The chain uses TRBV6-1 and TRBJ1-1; 8 positions match TRBD1. The CDR3 sequence is 14 residues long. The junction had 1 base not matched to a gene; V was cut back by 4 bases and J by 0 bases. Germline V lookup: CDR1 MNHNS, CDR2 SASEGT. The chain's CDR3 is CASSGDRLNTEAFF. In nucleotides, the CDR3 is TGTGCCAGCAGTGGGGACAGGCTGAACACTGAAGCTTTCTTT.

The rearrangement uses TRBV7-2 and TRBJ2-7; D is possibly TRBD2 (5 bases). The germline CDR1 and CDR2 sequences are SGHTA and FQGNSA. V was shortened by 3 bases and J by 5 bases, with 14 bases between the two germline ends. This CDR3 region has 14 residues. CDR3 in amino acids: CASSFERAADEQYF. The CDR3 DNA reads as TGTGCCAGCAGCTTCGAGAGGGCCGCCGACGAGCAGTACTTC.